This T cell receptor beta chain was recorded in a study of HIV-infected patients and healthy controls. The germline gives CDR1 DFQATT, CDR2 SNEGSKA (reference sequence). Trimming cost V 3 bases and J 3 bases; bases outside gene matches: 9. This CDR3 contains 15 residues. TCRdb reanalysed the 5' RACE reads using MiXCR and keeps one entry per CDR3 protein. The sample lists under 70,000 distinct CDR3 sequences, 15% to 20% occurring once. This clonotype was counted a few times. The chain has TRBV20-1 and TRBJ2-5; 8 bases are a match to TRBD2. Sequenced: CD4+ T cells from blood. This sequence was found in a human donor in good health. CDR3 loop: CSASGKPGGEETQYF. CDR3 coding DNA: TGCAGTGCTAGTGGAAAACCCGGGGGGGAAGAGACCCAGTACTTC.